Below, 23 T cell receptor beta chains from the same sample are listed, as sequenced in a study of OX40 agonist ivuxolimab in advanced cancers. TCRdb's copy holds only in-frame clones and misses some; the assay was immunoSEQ multiplex PCR. Among 30,000 to 45,000 clones, approximately 86% were seen once, and the ten largest hold roughly 2.3%. The source material was CD4+ or CD8+ T cells sorted from blood, sampled in a trial of the OX40 agonist ivuxolimab. These receptors originate from an adult with an advanced solid tumor such as melanoma, head and neck, liver or kidney cancer.

The chain carries TRBV19 and TRBJ2-1; 8 bases match TRBD1. J lost 8 bases, V lost 6 bases, and 9 bases had no gene match. Per the germline V gene, CDR1 is LNHDA and CDR2 is SQIVND (reference sequence). CDR3 length equals 14 residues. The CDR3 sequence is CASSRGQVLDEQFF. The CDR3 DNA reads as TGTGCCAGTAGCCGGGGACAGGTGTTGGATGAGCAGTTCTTC.

The chain joins TRBV6-6 to TRBJ1-5; maybe TRBD1 (6 bases). The CDR3 covers 13 residues. V shed 8 bases and J shed 7 bases, with 15 bases lying between them. Per germline, CDR1 MNHNY and CDR2 SVGAGI (reference sequence). CDR3 sequence: CASSRGAEQPQHF. The CDR3 nucleotides are TGTGCCAGCTCACGGGGGGCGGAGCAGCCCCAGCATTTT.

Written as DNA, the CDR3 is TGTGCCAGCAGGCTAGGAACTAGCGGGAGGACCGGGGAGCTGTTTTTT. Translated: CASRLGTSGRTGELFF. The rearrangement links TRBV2 to TRBJ2-2, with 12 bases matching TRBD2. Germline trimming cut 6 bases from V and 5 bases from J; bases unmatched to any gene: 7. Germline V CDR1 and CDR2: SNHLY, FYNNEI. The CDR3 consists of 16 residues.

This chain joins TRBV18 and TRBJ1-1; D remains unclear. Germline V gives CDR1 KGHSH, CDR2 LQKENI. The CDR3 is made up of 14 amino acids. The germline V and J ends were trimmed by 5 bases and 2 bases, with 12 bases remaining between them. In DNA, the CDR3 is TGTGCCAGCTCAATAGGCTGGCTCAACACTGAAGCTTTCTTT. This codes for CASSIGWLNTEAFF.

The chain links TRBV4-2 to TRBJ1-2; 7 bases match TRBD1. The CDR3 runs 15 residues. V shed 0 bases, J shed 5 bases, and the junction held 6 bases outside the gene matches. Germline CDR1 and CDR2: LGHNA and YNFKEQ. The CDR3 nucleotides are TGTGCCAGCAGCCAAGATGAGGGGGCGAGTTATGGCTACACCTTC. Translating gives CASSQDEGASYGYTF.

This clone showed up just once. The gene calls are TRBV7-2 and TRBJ1-3, with 9 bases fitting TRBD1. Per the germline V gene, CDR1 is SGHTA and CDR2 is FQGNSA. With 5 bases clipped from V and 5 bases from J, the junction kept 7 bases outside the gene matches. The CDR3 extends over 15 amino acids. The CDR3 DNA sequence: TGTGCCAGCAGCAGGACAGGGGACCAGAGAAACACCATATATTTT. Translated: CASSRTGDQRNTIYF.

V usage is TRBV18 and J usage is TRBJ1-6; a weak D match, TRBD1 (5 bases). CDR1 and CDR2 (germline): KGHSH, LQKENI. The CDR3 sequence is 15 residues long. With 2 bases removed from V and 7 bases from J, the gap between germline ends came to 12 bases. CDR3 sequence: CASSPSPGGNSPLHF. The CDR3 bases are TGTGCCAGCTCACCAAGTCCCGGGGGGAATTCACCCCTCCACTTT.

The V gene is TRBV7-9, the J gene TRBJ1-1; no reliable D call. Germline V CDR1 and CDR2: SEHNR, FQNEAQ (reference sequence). V was cut by 3 bases and J by 8 bases, with 13 bases left in between. CDR3 length equals 13 residues. CDR3 in amino acids: CASSFEGRSEAFF. The CDR3 DNA sequence: TGTGCCAGCAGCTTCGAGGGTCGGAGCGAAGCTTTCTTT.

The V and J genes are TRBV28 and TRBJ1-1, with D possibly TRBD1 on 5 matching bases. Germline CDR1 MDHEN, CDR2 SYDVKM. CDR3 length equals 13 residues. Trimming took 8 bases from V and 3 from J, leaving 13 bases between them. The chain's CDR3 is CASLWGGDTEAFF. CDR3 coding DNA: TGTGCCAGCCTTTGGGGAGGGGACACTGAAGCTTTCTTT.

This clone was detected only once. V usage is TRBV5-4 and J usage is TRBJ1-2; maybe TRBD1 (5 bases). The CDR3 contains 15 residues. Germline CDR1 SGHNT, CDR2 YYREEE (reference sequence). The V gene lost 4 bases and the J gene lost 0 bases, with 13 bases spanning the gap. The CDR3 DNA reads as TGTGCCAGCAGCCAAGGGGCCTCAACTAACTATGGCTACACCTTC. Translated: CASSQGASTNYGYTF.

The chain joins TRBV19 to TRBJ2-1, with TRBD1 identical over 7 bases. The CDR3 covers 18 residues. V trimming: 6 bases; J trimming: 0 bases; junction bases outside the gene matches: 14. From germline, CDR1 is LNHDA and CDR2 SQIVND (reference sequence). The chain's CDR3 is CASSIFPGQRSSYNEQFF. CDR3 DNA: TGTGCCAGTAGCATCTTCCCGGGACAGCGAAGCTCCTACAATGAGCAGTTCTTC.

The rearrangement links TRBV10-3 to TRBJ2-7, with D possibly TRBD2 on 5 matching bases. V lost 5 bases, J lost 2 bases, and 13 bases lay in between. This CDR3 region has 14 residues. CDR1 and CDR2 (germline): ENHRY, SYGVKD. CDR3 nucleotides: TGTGCCATCAGTCCTGCAAGCGGACCCTACGAGCAGTACTTC. Amino acid sequence: CAISPASGPYEQYF.

The chain recombines TRBV18 with TRBJ2-1; perhaps TRBD1 as D (5 bases). The CDR3 consists of 14 residues. Trimming left V 3 bases short and J 9 bases short, with 15 bases between. Germline CDR1 KGHSH, CDR2 LQKENI. The CDR3 sequence is CASSPPGDRGEQFF. For the CDR3, the DNA is TGTGCCAGCTCACCTCCAGGAGATAGGGGTGAGCAGTTCTTC.

The chain recombines TRBV6-1 with TRBJ1-1; D is possibly TRBD1 (5 bases). Germline-derived CDR1 and CDR2 are MNHNS and SASEGT. V was pared by 6 bases and J by 1 base, with 12 bases between. CDR3 length: 14 residues. CDR3 sequence (DNA): TGTGCCAGCAGCAGGGCTTTAAAGAACACTGAAGCTTTCTTT. Residues: CASSRALKNTEAFF.

The chain joins TRBV5-1 to TRBJ1-2; TRBD1 matches 9 bases. Germline V gene sequence: CDR1 SGHRS, CDR2 YFSETQ. This CDR3 comprises 16 residues. The V gene end was trimmed by 0 bases and the J gene end by 5 bases; junction bases not matched to a gene: 8. The CDR3 reads CASSLASQGAIYGYTF. For the CDR3, the DNA is TGCGCCAGCAGCTTGGCCTCACAGGGGGCGATTTATGGCTACACCTTC.

The chain links TRBV6-6 to TRBJ2-7; 7 nucleotides agree with TRBD1. The CDR3 totals 13 residues. Germline V gene lookup returns CDR1 MNHNY and CDR2 SVGAGI (reference sequence). Losses at the gene ends were 6 bases for V and 3 bases for J; bases not matched to a gene: 5. The CDR3 bases are TGTGCCAGCAGAGAGACAGGGAACTACGAGCAGTACTTC. It is translated as CASRETGNYEQYF.

The rearrangement links TRBV6-1 to TRBJ1-1, with 12 nucleotides matching TRBD1. The germline V gene has CDR1 MNHNS and CDR2 SASEGT. The CDR3 is made up of 18 amino acids. V was clipped by 4 bases and J by 2 bases; unmatched bases: 11. CDR3 region: CASSVRDRGRVYNTEAFF. The CDR3 DNA sequence: TGTGCCAGCAGTGTCCGGGACAGGGGGCGAGTGTACAACACTGAAGCTTTCTTT.

V gene TRBV5-6 combines with J gene TRBJ2-3, with 9 bases lining up with TRBD2. Trimming removed 4 bases from V and 5 bases from J; junction bases left unmatched: 11. Germline loops: CDR1 SGHDT, CDR2 YYEEEE. CDR3 size: 16 residues. This CDR3 is CASSLAASGELDTQYF. CDR3 coding DNA: TGTGCCAGCAGCCTAGCTGCTAGCGGGGAATTAGATACGCAGTATTTT.

The rearrangement joins TRBV6-1 to TRBJ2-7, with no clear D. CDR3 length equals 14 residues. V lost 8 bases to trimming and J lost 0 bases, with 14 bases between them. Germline V gives CDR1 MNHNS, CDR2 SASEGT. The CDR3 DNA reads TGTGCCAGCCCCCGCCATGTGTGCTCCTACGAGCAGTACTTC. This codes for CASPRHVCSYEQYF.

V and J are TRBV11-3 and TRBJ1-2; a possible D gene is TRBD1 (5 bases). CDR3 length: 13 residues. Trimming removed 4 bases at V and 7 bases at J, with 13 bases between. Per the germline V gene, CDR1 is SGHNT and CDR2 is YENEEA. CDR3 sequence reads: CASSSFGASGYTF. CDR3 DNA sequence: TGTGCCAGCAGCTCTTTCGGGGCTTCTGGCTACACCTTC.

This clone occurred a few times. The chain is built from TRBV10-3 and TRBJ2-1; 12 bases are a match to TRBD2. Germline trimming cut 3 bases from V and 9 bases from J; bases unmatched to any gene: 12. Germline lookup yields CDR1 ENHRY and CDR2 SYGVKD. CDR3 length equals 17 residues. The DNA for the CDR3 is TGTGCCATCAGTGACAACGAGGGGGGACTAGCGGGCCTTGAGCAGTTCTTC. This encodes CAISDNEGGLAGLEQFF.

The rearrangement joins TRBV11-2 to TRBJ1-2; no clear D. The V end lost 0 bases, the J end lost 8 bases, and 16 bases lay between the germline ends. The germline gives CDR1 SGHAT, CDR2 FQNNGV. The length of the CDR3 is 15 residues. DNA for the CDR3: TGTGCCAGCAGCTTAGACAGCATCCACTTCGGGGGCTACACCTTC. Protein sequence: CASSLDSIHFGGYTF.

Here the CDR3 reads CASSAGLAGVYNEQFF. The CDR3 region has the DNA TGTGCCAGCAGCGCCGGACTAGCGGGGGTGTACAATGAGCAGTTCTTC. V gene TRBV11-3 combines with J gene TRBJ2-1, with 13 nucleotides matching TRBD2. The CDR3 extends over 16 amino acids. V was pared by 5 bases and J by 4 bases, with 5 bases of the junction left unmatched. From germline, CDR1 is SGHNT and CDR2 YENEEA.